The 13 T cell receptor beta chains given below trace back to one sample, sequenced in a study of cytomegalovirus exposure and HLA in healthy donors. This PCR relied on a set of 60 Vbeta primers and 13 Jbeta primers. Only in-frame clones appear in the TCRdb table, and some are missing; sequencing was by immunoSEQ multiplex PCR. The sample yields 120,000 or so clones, about 80% seen once. Sequencing was carried out using PBMCs. These receptors were collected from a woman aged 45-65 years in good health and CMV-seropositive.

The chain couples TRBV29-1 to TRBJ2-7, with D tentatively TRBD2 (5 bases). CDR3 length: 15 amino acids. The germline V and J ends were trimmed by 4 bases and 1 base, with 17 bases remaining between them. Germline V CDR1 and CDR2: SQVTM, ANQGSEA. The CDR3 sequence: CSVAASRGGSYEQYF. In nucleotides, the CDR3 is TGCAGCGTTGCTGCCTCCAGAGGAGGATCCTACGAGCAGTACTTC.

This clone showed up just a few times. The genes are TRBV15 and TRBJ1-4; tentatively, D is TRBD1 (6 bases). V lost 1 base and J 8 bases, leaving 20 bases between the germline ends. Looked up from germline, CDR1 is LNHNV and CDR2 is YYDKDF (reference sequence). The CDR3 covers 17 residues. CDR3 nucleotide sequence: TGTGCCACCAGCAGAGCCCGACCTGCAGGGGCTGGAGAAAAACTGTTTTTT. It codes for CATSRARPAGAGEKLFF.

The rearrangement links TRBV10-3 to TRBJ2-3; 10 bases align to TRBD1. This CDR3 contains 13 residues. Germline loops: CDR1 ENHRY, CDR2 SYGVKD. Losses at the gene ends were 9 bases for V and 4 bases for J; bases not matched to a gene: 4. DNA of the CDR3: TGTGCCATTGGACAGGGGGGCGCAGATACGCAGTATTTT. Its protein is CAIGQGGADTQYF.

This chain connects TRBV5-1 to TRBJ1-3; no clear D. The length of the CDR3 is 13 residues. Trimming removed 5 bases at V and 0 bases at J, with 6 bases between. Germline V gene lookup returns CDR1 SGHRS and CDR2 YFSETQ. The DNA for the CDR3 is TGCGCCAGCAGACAAACCTCTGGAAACACCATATATTTT. This encodes CASRQTSGNTIYF.

The chain combines TRBV2 with TRBJ1-1; 9 bases are a match to TRBD1. V lost 7 bases, J lost 5 bases, and 11 bases stayed unmatched. Looked up from germline, CDR1 is SNHLY and CDR2 is FYNNEI. There are 15 residues in the CDR3. Here the CDR3 reads CASNPQVGQGTEAFF. CDR3 bases: TGTGCCAGCAACCCACAGGTGGGACAGGGTACTGAAGCTTTCTTT.

This clone was counted once. The chain has TRBV4-3 and TRBJ2-7; the D gene is possibly TRBD1 (6 bases). The V gene lost 0 bases and the J gene lost 6 bases, with 12 bases spanning the gap. CDR1 is LGHNA and CDR2 is YSLEER in the germline V gene. This CDR3 has 14 residues. The DNA of the CDR3 is TGCGCCAGCAGCCAAGATCAAATCAGGGGCGAGCAGTACTTC. This codes for CASSQDQIRGEQYF.

In its sample, this clone was seen once. This chain connects TRBV5-4 to TRBJ2-7; 9 nucleotides agree with TRBD1. This CDR3 is 15 amino acids long. J lost 0 bases, V lost 2 bases, and 3 bases had no gene match. Looked up from germline, CDR1 is SGHNT and CDR2 is YYREEE (reference sequence). The CDR3 DNA follows: TGTGCCAGCAGCTTACAGGGGGCCCACTCCTACGAGCAGTACTTC. It yields the protein CASSLQGAHSYEQYF. Drawing the rest from reference TRBV5-4 and TRBJ2-7, the complete variable domain is ETGVTQSPTHLIKTRGQQVTLRCSSQSGHNTVSWYQQALGQGPQFIFQYYREEENGRGNFPPRFSGLQFPNYSSELNVNALELDDSALYLCASSLQGAHSYEQYFGPGTRLTVT.

This clone has only one observation. The rearrangement joins TRBV9 to TRBJ2-3; TRBD2 agrees at 10 bases. The germline V gene encodes CDR1 SGDLS and CDR2 YYNGEE. V shed 3 bases, J shed 1 base, and the junction held 5 bases outside the gene matches. This CDR3 region has 16 residues. CDR3 sequence reads: CASSERGGRGTDTQYF. The DNA for the CDR3 is TGTGCCAGCAGCGAGCGGGGGGGCCGAGGCACAGATACGCAGTATTTT.

J is TRBJ2-7 and V is TRBV5-6; 8 nucleotides agree with TRBD2. J lost 6 bases, V lost 5 bases, and 13 bases had no gene match. The CDR3 consists of 15 residues. Germline V gives CDR1 SGHDT, CDR2 YYEEEE. The CDR3 region is CASSSLGAGAPEQYF. The CDR3 region has the DNA TGTGCCAGCAGTTCGTTGGGAGCGGGGGCCCCCGAGCAGTACTTC.

The chain's CDR3 is CASSRGNTDTQYF. For the CDR3, the DNA is TGTGCCAGCAGTAGGGGAAACACAGATACGCAGTATTTT. The rearrangement links TRBV28 to TRBJ2-3; maybe TRBD1 (5 bases). The germline V gene encodes CDR1 MDHEN and CDR2 SYDVKM. V was cut by 5 bases and J by 2 bases, with 8 bases left in between. CDR3 size: 13 residues.

The CDR3, as DNA: TGCGCCAGCAGCCCCCGTTCCGGGACAGGGGATGGCTACACCTTC. Protein sequence: CASSPRSGTGDGYTF. The rearrangement uses TRBV5-1 and TRBJ1-2; 10 bases map to TRBD1. J gave up 6 bases and V 4 bases, and 9 bases lay outside the gene matches. CDR3 length: 15 residues. Germline V gives CDR1 SGHRS, CDR2 YFSETQ.

V and J are TRBV5-4 and TRBJ2-3; 14 bases are shared with TRBD2. Germline V gene lookup returns CDR1 SGHNT and CDR2 YYREEE (reference sequence). The V segment lost 4 bases and the J segment 4 bases; nucleotides outside the gene matches: 14. This CDR3 has 19 residues. The CDR3 here is CASSGGTSGSAWGPDTQYF. The CDR3 coding sequence is TGTGCCAGCAGCGGCGGGACTAGCGGGAGTGCGTGGGGTCCAGATACGCAGTATTTT.

J is TRBJ2-3 and V is TRBV29-1; maybe TRBD2 (5 bases). The germline V gene encodes CDR1 SQVTM and CDR2 ANQGSEA. This CDR3 spans 12 amino acids. Trimming left V 3 bases short and J 4 bases short, with 8 bases between. Written as DNA, the CDR3 is TGCAGCGTTGACCTGGGAGCAGATACGCAGTATTTT. As protein: CSVDLGADTQYF.